This TCR beta chain was sequenced during a study of OX40 agonist ivuxolimab in advanced cancers. Assay: immunoSEQ multiplex PCR; the TCRdb copy retains only in-frame clones and omits some. The sample contains nearly 90,000 clones, about 86% of which appear only once. The CDR3 consists of 14 residues. Germline V gene data show CDR1 as MNHEY and CDR2 as SVGAGI. The V segment lost 5 bases and the J segment 7 bases; nucleotides outside the gene matches: 10. This receptor was taken from an adult with an advanced solid tumor such as melanoma, head and neck, liver or kidney cancer. V and J are TRBV6-5 and TRBJ2-5; the match to TRBD1 covers 7 bases. Source: CD4+ or CD8+ T cells sorted from blood, taken in a trial of the OX40 agonist ivuxolimab. The CDR3 loop reads CASSTGASTVTQYF. In nucleotides, the CDR3 is TGTGCCAGCAGTACAGGGGCCTCCACAGTGACCCAGTACTTC.